The text below deals with one T cell receptor beta chain. The source of the sample is a study of CD8 T cells in Susac syndrome. Reverse transcription of about 0.45 to 1 ug RNA used random hexamers. MiXCR, applied by TCRdb to the immunoSEQ multiplex PCR reads, yields one record per CDR3 protein. This sample has fewer than 300,000 distinct CDR3 sequences, with 70% to 90% found just once. The germline CDR1 and CDR2 sequences are LGHDT and YNNKEL (reference sequence). CDR3 length equals 14 residues. The trim removed 3 bases at V and 3 bases at J, leaving 1 base unmatched. The sequenced material came from CD8+ T cells from PBMCs. This chain joins TRBV3-1 and TRBJ2-3; 9 nucleotides agree with TRBD2. This receptor was taken from a human donor with multiple sclerosis. In DNA, the CDR3 is TGTGCCAGCAGCCACGCGGGGGGGACAGATACGCAGTATTTT. Its protein product is CASSHAGGTDTQYF.